Below, 10 T cell receptor beta chains from the same sample are listed, as sequenced in a study of T cell responses to AZD1222 COVID-19 vaccine. TCRdb keeps only in-frame clones here, not all; method: immunoSEQ multiplex PCR. Here the sample spans 95,000 to 100,000 clones, roughly 86% being singletons. Material: peripheral blood, obtained 28 days after the second AZD1222 dose. The receptors originated from an adult who received the AZD1222 COVID-19 vaccine.

This clone has more than one count but fewer than ten. The chain recombines TRBV5-1 with TRBJ2-1; 7 bases align to TRBD2. The CDR3 totals 14 residues. Trimming at V came to 0 bases and at J to 8 bases, leaving 5 bases not matched to a gene. Germline CDR1 reads SGHRS; CDR2 reads YFSETQ. As DNA, the CDR3 is TGCGCCAGCAGCTTGGGGAGGGCGGGGGATGAGCAGTTCTTC. Translation: CASSLGRAGDEQFF.

This chain uses TRBV5-1 with TRBJ1-1; maybe TRBD1 (6 bases). V lost 4 bases to trimming and J lost 3 bases, with 16 bases between them. From germline, CDR1 is SGHRS and CDR2 YFSETQ. The CDR3 runs to 15 residues. The CDR3 region is CASSPPRGVDTEAFF. The DNA for the CDR3 is TGCGCCAGCAGCCCTCCCAGGGGAGTGGACACTGAAGCTTTCTTT.

The chain carries TRBV10-3 and TRBJ1-3, with a possible D match to TRBD1 (5 bases). Looked up from germline, CDR1 is ENHRY and CDR2 is SYGVKD. The CDR3 runs 15 residues. Trimming took off 5 bases at V and 1 base at J, with 12 bases between the two ends. This chain's CDR3 is CAISPRGTSGNTIYF. CDR3 bases: TGTGCCATCAGTCCCCGGGGGACTTCTGGAAACACCATATATTTT.

This chain links TRBV21-1 with TRBJ2-2. TRBV21-1 is flagged as a pseudogene. The CDR3 sequence is 19 residues long. DNA of the CDR3: TGTGCCAGCAGCAAATATGGTGGGACGGGGTGGCGGAATTACGGGGAGCTGTTTTTT. It translates to CASSKYGGTGWRNYGELFF.

This chain links TRBV12-3 or TRBV12-4 with TRBJ1-1; D is unresolved. Deletions cut 4 bases from V and 5 bases from J, with 11 bases between. This CDR3 is built from 13 residues. The CDR3 protein is CASSYTLGTEAFF. DNA for the CDR3: TGTGCCAGCAGTTATACCCTAGGGACTGAAGCTTTCTTT.

This rearrangement joins TRBV11-2 to TRBJ1-6; the D gene is possibly TRBD1 (6 bases). Per germline, CDR1 SGHAT and CDR2 FQNNGV. Trimming cost V 6 bases and J 13 bases, with 19 bases left between them. The CDR3 totals 14 residues. The CDR3 DNA reads TGTGCCAGCAGGGGGGGGCAGGGTTTCCGCCCCCTCCACTTT. Amino acid sequence: CASRGGQGFRPLHF.

CDR3 coding DNA: TGTGCCTGGAGTGTAGGGGGGGTATCGGAGGTCTCTGGAAACACCATATATTTT. Its protein product is CAWSVGGVSEVSGNTIYF. The chain links TRBV30 to TRBJ1-3, with D maybe TRBD1 (6 bases). CDR3 size: 18 residues. The germline V gene encodes CDR1 GTSNPN and CDR2 SVGIG (reference sequence). V was cut by 0 bases and J by 0 bases, with 18 bases left in between.

The rearrangement links TRBV3-1 (or the pseudogene TRBV3-2) to TRBJ1-2; D unclear. The germline gives CDR1 LGHDT, CDR2 YNNKEL (reference sequence). This CDR3 has 13 amino acids. Trimming stripped 0 bases from V and 7 bases from J, with 9 bases between. CDR3: CASSQDWGRGYTF. The CDR3 nucleotides read TGTGCCAGCAGCCAAGATTGGGGTCGTGGCTACACCTTC.

For this clone: One end of the junction is discordant with germline, which a read error may explain. The chain is built from TRBV7-2 and TRBJ2-1; 9 bases fit TRBD2. The CDR3 is 14 residues long. The germline CDR1 and CDR2 sequences are SGHTA and FQGNSA. DNA for the CDR3: TGTGCCAGCAGGTTAGCGGGGGCCTACAATGAGCAGTTCTTC. Its translation is CASRLAGAYNEQFF. Filled out from reference TRBV7-2 and TRBJ2-1, the complete variable domain reads GAGVSQSPSNKVTEKGKDVELRCDPISGHTALYWYRQSLGQGLEFLIYFQGNSAPDKSGLPSDRFSAERTGGSVSTLTIQRTQQEDSAVYLCASRLAGAYNEQFFGPGTRLTVL.

The CDR3 is CASSFGDYSLSTDTQYF. DNA for the CDR3: TGTGCCAGCAGCTTTGGGGACTACTCCCTTAGCACAGATACGCAGTATTTT. The gene calls are TRBV7-8 and TRBJ2-3, with 7 bases aligning to TRBD2. The CDR3 is 17 residues long. From germline, CDR1 is SGHVS and CDR2 FQNEAQ. Trimming removed 3 bases from V and 0 bases from J; junction bases left unmatched: 9.